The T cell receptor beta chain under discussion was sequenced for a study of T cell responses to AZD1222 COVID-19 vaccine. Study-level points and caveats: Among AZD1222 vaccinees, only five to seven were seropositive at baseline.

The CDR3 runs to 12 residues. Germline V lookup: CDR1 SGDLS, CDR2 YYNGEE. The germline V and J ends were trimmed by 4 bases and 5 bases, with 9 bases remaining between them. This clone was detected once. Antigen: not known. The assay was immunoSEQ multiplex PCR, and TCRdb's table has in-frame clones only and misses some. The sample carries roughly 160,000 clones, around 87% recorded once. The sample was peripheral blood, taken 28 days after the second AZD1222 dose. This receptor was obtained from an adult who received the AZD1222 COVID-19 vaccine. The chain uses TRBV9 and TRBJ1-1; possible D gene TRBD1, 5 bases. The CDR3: CASSRDGTEAFF. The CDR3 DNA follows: TGTGCCAGCAGCCGGGACGGGACTGAAGCTTTCTTT.